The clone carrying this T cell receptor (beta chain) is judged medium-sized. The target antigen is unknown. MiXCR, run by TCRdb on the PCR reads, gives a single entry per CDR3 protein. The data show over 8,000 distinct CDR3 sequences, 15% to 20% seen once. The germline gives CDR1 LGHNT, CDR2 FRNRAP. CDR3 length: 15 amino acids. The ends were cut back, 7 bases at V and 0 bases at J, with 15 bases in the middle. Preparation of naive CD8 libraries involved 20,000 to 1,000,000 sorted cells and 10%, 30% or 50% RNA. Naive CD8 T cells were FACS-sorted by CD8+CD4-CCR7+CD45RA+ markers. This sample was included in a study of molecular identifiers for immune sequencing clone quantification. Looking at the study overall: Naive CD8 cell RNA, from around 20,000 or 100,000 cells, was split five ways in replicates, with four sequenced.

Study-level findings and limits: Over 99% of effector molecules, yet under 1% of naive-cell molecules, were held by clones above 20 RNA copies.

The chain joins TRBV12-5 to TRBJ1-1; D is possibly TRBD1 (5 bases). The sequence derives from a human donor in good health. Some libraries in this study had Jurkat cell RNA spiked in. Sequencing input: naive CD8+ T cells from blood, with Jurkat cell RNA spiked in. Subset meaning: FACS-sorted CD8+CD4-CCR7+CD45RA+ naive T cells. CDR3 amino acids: CASAGSETVNTEAFF. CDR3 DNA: TGTGCTAGTGCTGGGTCGGAGACAGTGAACACTGAAGCTTTCTTT.